The TCR beta chain described here comes from a study of T cells in localized non-small cell lung cancer. Clones were sequenced by immunoSEQ multiplex PCR, and TCRdb holds only the in-frame ones, with some missing. Counted here are about 20,000 clones, around 86% occurring once; the ten biggest clones make up more than 10%. This clone was counted a few times. The ends were cut back, 7 bases at V and 0 bases at J, with 15 bases in the middle. The CDR3 is 15 residues long. Germline CDR1 is LNHDA and CDR2 is SQIVND (reference sequence). This material consisted of PBMCs, taken before any cancer treatment. The sequence derives from a man aged 40 to 75 with stage II squamous cell lung carcinoma. The rearrangement joins TRBV19 to TRBJ1-1, with no clear D. Here the CDR3 DNA reads TGTGCCAGTACTATCCAAGGTAATTTGAACACTGAAGCTTTCTTT. Translation: CASTIQGNLNTEAFF. The full variable domain, in which reference TRBV19 and TRBJ1-1 provide the parts outside the CDR3, is DGGITQSPKYLFRKEGQNVTLSCEQNLNHDAMYWYRQDPGQGLRLIYYSQIVNDFQKGDIAEGYSVSREKKESFPLTVTSAQKNPTAFYLCASTIQGNLNTEAFFGQGTRLTVV.